This T cell receptor beta chain is drawn from a study of post-analysis software for immune sequencing data. General study results and limits: Higher frequency in patients than in controls was seen for about five TRBV segments, with TRBV5-6, TRBV5-1 and TRBV20-1 among them. Normalized Chao1 diversity was significantly lower in multiple sclerosis patients than in controls.

Germline lookup yields CDR1 LNHNV and CDR2 YYDKDF (reference sequence). This CDR3 contains 13 residues. Trimming pared 3 bases from V and 4 bases from J, leaving 10 bases between. As regards this clonotype: Its antigen is still unknown.

TCR beta libraries were prepared from cDNA with unique molecular identifiers. TCRdb reprocessed the PCR reads via MiXCR and lists one record per CDR3 protein. The table includes some 500,000 distinct CDR3 sequences, roughly 45% detected once. The genes are TRBV15 and TRBJ2-7; D may be TRBD2 (6 bases). What was sequenced was blood. The TCR was taken from a girl between 5 and 17 years old with multiple sclerosis. The CDR3 DNA reads TGTGCCACCAGCAGGGCGGGACCGTACGAGCAGTACTTC. This encodes CATSRAGPYEQYF.